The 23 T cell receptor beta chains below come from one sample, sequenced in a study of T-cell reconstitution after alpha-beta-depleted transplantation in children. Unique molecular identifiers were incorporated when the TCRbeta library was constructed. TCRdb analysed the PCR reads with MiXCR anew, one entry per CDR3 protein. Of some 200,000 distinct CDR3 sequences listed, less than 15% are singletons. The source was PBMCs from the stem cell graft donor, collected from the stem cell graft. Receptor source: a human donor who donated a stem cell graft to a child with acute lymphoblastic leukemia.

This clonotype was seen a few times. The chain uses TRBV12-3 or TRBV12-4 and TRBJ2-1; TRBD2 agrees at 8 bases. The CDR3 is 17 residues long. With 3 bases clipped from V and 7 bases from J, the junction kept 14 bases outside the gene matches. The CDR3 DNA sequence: TGTGCCAGCAGTTTCACCCCAGGGGCTAGCGGGCCGAATGAGCAGTTCTTC. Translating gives CASSFTPGASGPNEQFF.

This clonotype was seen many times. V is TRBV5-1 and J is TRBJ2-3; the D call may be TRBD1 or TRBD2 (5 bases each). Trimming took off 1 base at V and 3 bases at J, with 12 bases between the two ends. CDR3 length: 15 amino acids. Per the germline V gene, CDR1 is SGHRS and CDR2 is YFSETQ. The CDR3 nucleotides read TGCGCCAGCAGCTTGTTCGGGAAGGGGACAGATACGCAGTATTTT. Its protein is CASSLFGKGTDTQYF.

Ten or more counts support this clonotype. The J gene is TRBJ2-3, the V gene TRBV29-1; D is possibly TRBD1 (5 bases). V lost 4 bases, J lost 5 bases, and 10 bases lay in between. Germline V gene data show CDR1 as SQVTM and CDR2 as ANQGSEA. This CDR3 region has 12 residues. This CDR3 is CSVGGRLDTQYF. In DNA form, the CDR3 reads TGCAGCGTTGGGGGCCGGCTAGATACGCAGTATTTT.

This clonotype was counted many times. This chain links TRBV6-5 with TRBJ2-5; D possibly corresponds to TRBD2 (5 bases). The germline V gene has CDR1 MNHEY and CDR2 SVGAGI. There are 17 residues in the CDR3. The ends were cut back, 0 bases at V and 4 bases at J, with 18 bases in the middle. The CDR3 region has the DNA TGTGCCAGCAGTTACTCGATACCCGAGAGGGCCACAGAGACCCAGTACTTC. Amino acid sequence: CASSYSIPERATETQYF.

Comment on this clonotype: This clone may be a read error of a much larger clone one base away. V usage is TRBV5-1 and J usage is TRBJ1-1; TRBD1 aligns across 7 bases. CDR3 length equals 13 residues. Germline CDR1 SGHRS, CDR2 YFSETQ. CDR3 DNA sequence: TGCGCCAGCAGCGGGACAGCCAGCACTGAATCTTTCTTT. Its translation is CASSGTASTESFF.

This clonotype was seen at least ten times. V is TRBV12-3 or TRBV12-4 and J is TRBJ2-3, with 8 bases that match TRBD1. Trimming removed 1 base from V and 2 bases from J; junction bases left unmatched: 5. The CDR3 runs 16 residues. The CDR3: CASSLGTGYPTDTQYF. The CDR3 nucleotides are TGTGCCAGCAGTTTAGGGACAGGGTATCCCACAGATACGCAGTATTTT.

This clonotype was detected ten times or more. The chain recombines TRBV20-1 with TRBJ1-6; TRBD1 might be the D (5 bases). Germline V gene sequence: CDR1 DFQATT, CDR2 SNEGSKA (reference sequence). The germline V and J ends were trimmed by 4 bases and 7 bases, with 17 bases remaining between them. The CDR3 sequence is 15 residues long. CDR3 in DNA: TGCAGTGCTACCAGAGGACATTTGGAAAATTCACCCCTCCACTTT. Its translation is CSATRGHLENSPLHF.

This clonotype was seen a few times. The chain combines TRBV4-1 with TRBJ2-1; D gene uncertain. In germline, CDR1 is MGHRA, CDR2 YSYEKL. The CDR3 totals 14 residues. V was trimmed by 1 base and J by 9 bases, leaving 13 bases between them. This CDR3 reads CASSQGGGWGEQFF. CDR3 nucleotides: TGCGCCAGCAGCCAAGGGGGTGGTTGGGGTGAGCAGTTCTTC.

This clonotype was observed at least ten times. The CDR3: CASSLVWQGEGETQYF. In DNA form, the CDR3 reads TGCGCCAGCAGCTTGGTTTGGCAGGGCGAGGGAGAGACCCAGTACTTC. The chain employs TRBV5-1 and TRBJ2-5; D is tentatively TRBD1 or TRBD2 (5 bases each). CDR1 is SGHRS, CDR2 YFSETQ, per germline. Between the trimmed V and J ends, which lost 0 bases and 4 bases, there was a span of 16 bases. This CDR3 has 16 residues.

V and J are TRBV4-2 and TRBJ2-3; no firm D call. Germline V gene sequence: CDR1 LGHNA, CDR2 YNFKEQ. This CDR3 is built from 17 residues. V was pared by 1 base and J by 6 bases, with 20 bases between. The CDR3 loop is CASSQAVEREVADTQYF. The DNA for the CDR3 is TGTGCCAGCAGCCAAGCGGTGGAGAGAGAGGTGGCGGATACGCAGTATTTT.

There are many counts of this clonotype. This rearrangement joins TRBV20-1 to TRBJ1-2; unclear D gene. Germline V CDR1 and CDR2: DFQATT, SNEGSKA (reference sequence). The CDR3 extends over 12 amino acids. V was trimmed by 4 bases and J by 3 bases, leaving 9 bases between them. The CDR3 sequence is CSAIGLYYGYTF. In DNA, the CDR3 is TGCAGTGCTATTGGACTATACTATGGCTACACCTTC.

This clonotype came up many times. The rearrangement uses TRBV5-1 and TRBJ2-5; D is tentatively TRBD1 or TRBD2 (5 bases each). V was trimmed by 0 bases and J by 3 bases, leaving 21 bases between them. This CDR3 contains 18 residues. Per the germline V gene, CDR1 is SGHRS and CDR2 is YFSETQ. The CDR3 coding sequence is TGCGCCAGCAGCTTGGCTTTACCGGGACCCCGAAAGGAAGAGACCCAGTACTTC. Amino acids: CASSLALPGPRKEETQYF.

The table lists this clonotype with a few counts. CDR3 DNA: TGTGCCAGCTCAACCGAGGGGGACCACTACGAGCAGTACTTC. Its translation is CASSTEGDHYEQYF. V is TRBV18 and J is TRBJ2-7; D is perhaps TRBD1 (6 bases). V lost 5 bases and J 3 bases, leaving 14 bases between the germline ends. CDR3 size: 14 residues. CDR1 KGHSH and CDR2 LQKENI come from the germline V gene.

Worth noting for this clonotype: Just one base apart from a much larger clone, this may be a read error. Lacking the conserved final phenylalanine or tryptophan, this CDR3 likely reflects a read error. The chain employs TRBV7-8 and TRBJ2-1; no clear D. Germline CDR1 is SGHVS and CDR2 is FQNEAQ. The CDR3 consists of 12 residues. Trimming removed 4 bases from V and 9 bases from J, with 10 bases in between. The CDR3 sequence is CASSWIDIEQFS. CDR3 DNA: TGTGCCAGCAGCTGGATAGATATTGAGCAGTTCTCC.

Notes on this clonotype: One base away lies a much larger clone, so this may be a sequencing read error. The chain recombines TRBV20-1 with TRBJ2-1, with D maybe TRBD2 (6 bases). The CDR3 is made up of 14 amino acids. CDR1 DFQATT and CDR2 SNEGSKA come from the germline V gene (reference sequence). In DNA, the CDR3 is TGCAGTGCTAGAGACGGGAGATCGTACAATGACCAGTTCTTC. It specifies CSARDGRSYNDQFF.

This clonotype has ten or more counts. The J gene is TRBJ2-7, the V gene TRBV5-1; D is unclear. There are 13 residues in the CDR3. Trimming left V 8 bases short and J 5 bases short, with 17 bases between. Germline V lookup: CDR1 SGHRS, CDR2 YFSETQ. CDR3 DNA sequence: TGCGCCAGTTGTGTTGACGGAAGGAACGAGCAGTACTTC. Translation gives CASCVDGRNEQYF.

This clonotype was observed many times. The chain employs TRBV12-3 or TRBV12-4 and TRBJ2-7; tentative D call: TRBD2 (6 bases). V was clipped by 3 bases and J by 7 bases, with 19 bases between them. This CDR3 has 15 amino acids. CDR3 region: CASSFPPGVLGEQYF. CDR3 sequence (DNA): TGTGCCAGCAGTTTCCCCCCGGGGGTTCTGGGTGAGCAGTACTTC.

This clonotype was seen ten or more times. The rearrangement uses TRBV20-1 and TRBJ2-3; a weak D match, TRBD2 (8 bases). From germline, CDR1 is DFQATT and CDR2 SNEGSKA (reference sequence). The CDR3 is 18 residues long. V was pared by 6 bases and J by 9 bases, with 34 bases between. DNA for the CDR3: TGCAGTGCGATAGGGGGCCAGAGCGGGAGATTCGCCCCAAGAACGCAGTATTTT. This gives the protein CSAIGGQSGRFAPRTQYF.

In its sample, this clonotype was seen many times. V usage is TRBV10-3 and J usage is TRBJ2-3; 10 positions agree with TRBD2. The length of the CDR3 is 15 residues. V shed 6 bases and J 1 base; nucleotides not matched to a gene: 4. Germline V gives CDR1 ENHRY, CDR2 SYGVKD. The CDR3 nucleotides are TGTGCCATCAGAGGCGGGACTAGCGGCACAGATACGCAGTATTTT. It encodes CAIRGGTSGTDTQYF.

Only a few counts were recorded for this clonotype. As DNA, the CDR3 is TGCGCCAGCAGCTTGATGGGGGAGAAAAGCTACGAGCAGTACTTC. It translates to CASSLMGEKSYEQYF. V is TRBV5-1 and J is TRBJ2-7, with D perhaps given as TRBD1 or TRBD2 (5 bases each). The CDR3 contains 15 residues. With 1 base removed from V and 3 bases from J, the gap between germline ends came to 14 bases. Germline assignment: CDR1 SGHRS and CDR2 YFSETQ.

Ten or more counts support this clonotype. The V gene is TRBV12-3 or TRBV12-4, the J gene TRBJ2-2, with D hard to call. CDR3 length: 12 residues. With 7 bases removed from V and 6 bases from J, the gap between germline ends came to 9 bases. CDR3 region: CASIPDAGELFF. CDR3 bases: TGTGCCAGCATCCCGGACGCCGGGGAGCTGTTTTTT.

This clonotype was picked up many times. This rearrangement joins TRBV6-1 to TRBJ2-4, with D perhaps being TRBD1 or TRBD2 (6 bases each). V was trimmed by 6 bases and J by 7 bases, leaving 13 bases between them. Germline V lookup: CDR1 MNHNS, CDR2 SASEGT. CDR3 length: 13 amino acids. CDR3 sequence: CASRPTGRNIQYF. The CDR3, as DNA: TGTGCCAGCAGACCTACAGGGAGGAACATTCAGTACTTC.

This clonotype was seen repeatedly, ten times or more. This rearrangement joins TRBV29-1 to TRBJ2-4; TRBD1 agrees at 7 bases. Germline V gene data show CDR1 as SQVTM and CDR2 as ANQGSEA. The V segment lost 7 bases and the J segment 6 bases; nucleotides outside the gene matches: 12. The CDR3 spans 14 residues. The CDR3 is CSAKTGAWGNIQYF. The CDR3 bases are TGCAGCGCCAAAACAGGGGCCTGGGGAAACATTCAGTACTTC.